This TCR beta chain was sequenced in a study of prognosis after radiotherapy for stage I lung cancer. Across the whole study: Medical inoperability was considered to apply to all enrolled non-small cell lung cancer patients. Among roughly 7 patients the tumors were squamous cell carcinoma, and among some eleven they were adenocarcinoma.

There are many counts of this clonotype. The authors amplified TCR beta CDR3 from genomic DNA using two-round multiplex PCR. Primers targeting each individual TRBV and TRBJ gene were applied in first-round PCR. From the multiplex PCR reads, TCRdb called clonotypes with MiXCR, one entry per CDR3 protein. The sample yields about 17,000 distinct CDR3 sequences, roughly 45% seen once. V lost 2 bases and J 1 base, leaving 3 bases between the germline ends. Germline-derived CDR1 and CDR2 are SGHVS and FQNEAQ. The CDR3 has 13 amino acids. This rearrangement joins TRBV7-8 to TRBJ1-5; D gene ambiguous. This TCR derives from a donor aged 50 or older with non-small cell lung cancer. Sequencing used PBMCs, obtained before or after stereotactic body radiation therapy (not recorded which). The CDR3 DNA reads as TGTGCCAGCAGCTTAAGAAGCAATCAGCCCCAGCATTTT. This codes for CASSLRSNQPQHF.